Below, 21 T cell receptor beta chains from the same sample are listed, as sequenced in a study of pediatric ulcerative colitis. One to two pinch biopsies were taken from the rectum during colonoscopy. Assay used: immunoSEQ multiplex PCR; TCRdb lists only in-frame clones, some missing. The data contain more than 35,000 clones, around three quarters of them seen just once; the ten biggest clones take up roughly 0.7%. Sequenced: gut tissue. The origin of the receptors is a boy between 10 and 17 years old with moderate ulcerative colitis.

This clone was seen a handful of times. The gene calls are TRBV30 and TRBJ1-3; no clear D. Germline CDR1 reads GTSNPN; CDR2 reads SVGIG (reference sequence). The CDR3 covers 14 residues. V lost 3 bases and J lost 0, with 9 bases in between. CDR3 nucleotide sequence: TGTGCCTGGAGCTGGCTGAGCTCTGGAAACACCATATATTTT. It is translated as CAWSWLSSGNTIYF.

The chain carries TRBV6-4 and TRBJ1-2, with D uncertain. CDR1 and CDR2 from the germline V gene are MRHNA and SNTAGT. V was shortened by 0 bases and J by 7 bases, with 12 bases between the two germline ends. CDR3 length equals 14 residues. CDR3 in amino acids: CASSDSKYGRGYTF. DNA of the CDR3: TGTGCCAGCAGTGACTCGAAGTACGGACGTGGCTACACCTTC.

The chain has TRBV19 and TRBJ2-1; TRBD1 agrees at 10 bases. Trimming removed 5 bases from V and 6 bases from J; junction bases left unmatched: 4. The CDR3 is 14 amino acids. The germline gives CDR1 LNHDA, CDR2 SQIVND (reference sequence). The CDR3 spells CASSPWTGGNEQFF. CDR3 DNA sequence: TGTGCCAGTAGTCCGTGGACAGGGGGCAATGAGCAGTTCTTC.

The chain has TRBV14 and TRBJ1-3; no clear D. CDR3 length: 13 residues. The germline V gene encodes CDR1 SGHDN and CDR2 FVKESK. V dropped 2 bases and J dropped 4 bases, with 6 bases sitting between them. The CDR3 DNA reads TGTGCCAGCAGCCAATCCAGAGGAAACACCATATATTTT. Translating gives CASSQSRGNTIYF.

This chain links TRBV27 with TRBJ2-7, with D possibly TRBD2 on 6 matching bases. CDR1 is MNHEY and CDR2 is SMNVEV in the germline V gene (reference sequence). The CDR3 loop spans 14 amino acids. V lost 1 base and J 2 bases, leaving 9 bases between the germline ends. In DNA form, the CDR3 reads TGTGCCAGCAGTTTATGGTCGGGGGCCTACGAGCAGTACTTC. Translating gives CASSLWSGAYEQYF.

This chain joins TRBV10-3 and TRBJ1-5, with D possibly being TRBD1 (5 bases). Between the trimmed V and J ends, which lost 6 bases and 4 bases, there was a span of 19 bases. Germline V CDR1 and CDR2: ENHRY, SYGVKD. This CDR3 is 16 amino acids long. CDR3 coding DNA: TGTGCCATCAGCCAAGGGGTAGGGGCGGGGAATCAGCCCCAGCATTTT. As protein: CAISQGVGAGNQPQHF.

This chain uses TRBV19 with TRBJ2-3, with 7 nucleotides matching TRBD2. Losses at the gene ends were 4 bases for V and 4 bases for J; bases not matched to a gene: 8. Germline-derived CDR1 and CDR2 are LNHDA and SQIVND (reference sequence). The CDR3 is 15 amino acids. CDR3 region: CASSTPAGAADTQYF. CDR3 DNA sequence: TGTGCCAGTAGTACCCCTGCGGGAGCAGCAGATACGCAGTATTTT. Full variable domain (missing parts from reference TRBV19 and TRBJ2-3): DGGITQSPKYLFRKEGQNVTLSCEQNLNHDAMYWYRQDPGQGLRLIYYSQIVNDFQKGDIAEGYSVSREKKESFPLTVTSAQKNPTAFYLCASSTPAGAADTQYFGPGTRLTVL.

The chain has TRBV29-1 and TRBJ2-7; tentatively, D is TRBD2 (8 bases). This CDR3 is 16 amino acids long. CDR1 and CDR2 (germline): SQVTM, ANQGSEA. The V end lost 0 bases, the J end lost 4 bases, and 19 bases lay between the germline ends. The CDR3 DNA reads TGCAGCGTTGAAGAAGGGGGCAGGACTAGCCGATACGAGCAGTACTTC. This sequence encodes CSVEEGGRTSRYEQYF.

The chain couples TRBV28 to TRBJ1-5; 9 bases match TRBD1. Trimming at V came to 6 bases and at J to 1 base, leaving 13 bases not matched to a gene. Germline V gene sequence: CDR1 MDHEN, CDR2 SYDVKM. The CDR3 is 18 residues long. The CDR3, as DNA: TGTGCCAGCAGCCATTCCGGGACAGGGCGCGGGAGCAATCAGCCCCAGCATTTT. Translating it yields CASSHSGTGRGSNQPQHF.

The chain has TRBV30 and TRBJ2-1; the D gene is possibly TRBD2 (7 bases). V lost 5 bases to trimming and J lost 10 bases, with 21 bases between them. There are 14 residues in the CDR3. Germline assignment: CDR1 GTSNPN and CDR2 SVGIG (reference sequence). The CDR3 protein is CAWQTGGGLREQFF. The CDR3, as DNA: TGTGCCTGGCAAACGGGCGGGGGCCTTAGGGAGCAGTTCTTC. Using reference TRBV30 and TRBJ2-1 for the parts outside the CDR3, the full variable domain is SQTIHQWPATLVQPVGSPLSLECTVEGTSNPNLYWYRQAAGRGLQLLFYSVGIGQISSEVPQNLSASRPQDRQFILSSKKLLLSDSGFYLCAWQTGGGLREQFFGPGTRLTVL.

The rearrangement links TRBV10-3 to TRBJ2-3, with 8 bases fitting TRBD2. With 5 bases clipped from V and 1 base from J, the junction kept 11 bases outside the gene matches. Germline CDR1 is ENHRY and CDR2 is SYGVKD. This CDR3 has 17 residues. As DNA, the CDR3 is TGTGCCATCAGTCCCACAGGCGGGAGGAGGGGCACAGATACGCAGTATTTT. It codes for CAISPTGGRRGTDTQYF.

V is TRBV7-2 and J is TRBJ2-5; TRBD1 matches at 7 bases. The CDR3 extends over 14 amino acids. The germline CDR1 and CDR2 sequences are SGHTA and FQGNSA. V gave up 5 bases and J gave up 5 bases; unmatched junction bases: 8. The CDR3 region has the DNA TGTGCCAGCAGCACCAGACAGGGCTACGAGACCCAGTACTTC. Its translation is CASSTRQGYETQYF.

This clone was counted a few times. V is TRBV6-5 and J is TRBJ1-2, with D perhaps matching TRBD1 (6 bases). The ends were cut back, 0 bases at V and 4 bases at J, with 15 bases in the middle. CDR1 and CDR2 (germline): MNHEY, SVGAGI. The CDR3 spans 16 residues. The CDR3 nucleotides are TGTGCCAGCAGTTACTCGATCCAGGGGTTATTCTATGGCTACACCTTC. It translates to CASSYSIQGLFYGYTF.

The chain uses TRBV4-3 and TRBJ1-2, with 7 positions matching TRBD1. Losses at the gene ends were 3 bases for V and 7 bases for J; bases not matched to a gene: 11. From germline, CDR1 is LGHNA and CDR2 YSLEER. This CDR3 is built from 15 residues. The CDR3 protein is CASSHAGTAVGGYTF. The CDR3 nucleotides read TGCGCCAGCAGCCACGCCGGGACAGCCGTCGGTGGCTACACCTTC.

The chain combines TRBV28 with TRBJ2-1, with 12 bases matching TRBD2. Germline values: CDR1 MDHEN, CDR2 SYDVKM. The V gene end was trimmed by 4 bases and the J gene end by 6 bases; junction bases not matched to a gene: 7. The CDR3 extends over 16 amino acids. CDR3 sequence: CASSSQTSGSRNEQFF. The CDR3 DNA reads as TGTGCCAGCAGTTCCCAGACTAGCGGGAGTCGCAATGAGCAGTTCTTC.

The rearrangement uses TRBV21-1 and TRBJ2-1; the table gives TRBD2 as D, unverified against the DNA. TRBV21-1 is deemed a pseudogene. The CDR3 spans 15 residues. DNA for the CDR3: TGTGCCTCAGAAAGCCAAGCGGGGGTCTACAATGAGCAGTTCTTC. Translated, it gives CASESQAGVYNEQFF.

This clone was observed a handful of times. Here the CDR3 reads CASTISRDEQYF. CDR3 nucleotide sequence: TGTGCCTCTACTATTTCTCGGGACGAGCAGTACTTC. The V gene is TRBV6-1, the J gene TRBJ2-7; D remains unclear. This CDR3 is built from 12 residues. Between the trimmed V and J ends, which lost 11 bases and 5 bases, there was a span of 16 bases. Germline loops: CDR1 MNHNS, CDR2 SASEGT.

The chain carries TRBV5-6 and TRBJ1-4; a weak D match, TRBD1 (6 bases). Trimming took off 3 bases at V and 5 bases at J, with 11 bases between the two ends. Germline CDR1 SGHDT, CDR2 YYEEEE. CDR3 length: 14 amino acids. The CDR3 spells CASSWDINNEKLFF. CDR3 DNA sequence: TGTGCCAGCAGCTGGGACATCAACAATGAAAAACTGTTTTTT.

The rearrangement links TRBV6-1 to TRBJ1-1; D not certain. The germline V gene has CDR1 MNHNS and CDR2 SASEGT. V lost 6 bases, J lost 4 bases, and 6 bases lay in between. There are 11 residues in the CDR3. CDR3 amino acids: CASRSFTEAFF. In DNA form, the CDR3 reads TGTGCCAGCAGGAGTTTCACTGAAGCTTTCTTT.

The J gene is TRBJ1-3, the V gene TRBV7-9, with D hard to call. Trimming removed 1 base from V and 12 bases from J, with 13 bases in between. In germline, CDR1 is SEHNR, CDR2 FQNEAQ (reference sequence). The CDR3 has 13 residues. CDR3 region: CASSLESGSYIYF. CDR3 bases: TGTGCCAGCAGCTTAGAATCCGGGTCGTACATATATTTT.

The table lists this clone with a count of one. The chain joins TRBV2 to TRBJ2-7, with a tentative D call TRBD2 (6 bases). V lost 10 bases and J 2 bases, leaving 18 bases between the germline ends. This CDR3 contains 14 residues. Germline values: CDR1 SNHLY, CDR2 FYNNEI. Here the CDR3 DNA reads TGTGCCATCGACCCTGTAGCGGCCACCTACGAGCAGTACTTC. It codes for CAIDPVAATYEQYF.